The entry below describes one T cell receptor beta chain. What it recognizes is unknown. In making TCR beta libraries, quantitative 5'-RACE with molecular barcodes was used. TCRdb ran MiXCR on the 5' RACE reads and lists one entry per CDR3 protein. The table shows some 800,000 distinct CDR3 sequences, with 10% to 15% occurring only once. This entry is derived from a study of CD8 T cells in ankylosing spondylitis. This CDR3 region has 14 residues. CDR1 and CDR2 from the germline V gene are MDHEN and SYDVKM. With 2 bases removed from V and 3 bases from J, the gap between germline ends came to 11 bases. Findings and limits, study-wide: A TCR beta motif made of roughly eight highly homologous variants seemed typical of ankylosing spondylitis blood.

The chain joins TRBV28 to TRBJ2-7; D is possibly TRBD1 or TRBD2 (6 bases each). Sequencing was performed on blood, either unsorted or a sorted T cell fraction (not recorded which). This clonotype was obtained from a male donor with ankylosing spondylitis. Here the CDR3 DNA reads TGTGCCAGCAGTTTAGCGGGACACCACTACGAGCAGTACTTC. Translating it yields CASSLAGHHYEQYF.